This TCR beta chain was identified in a study of blood T cell repertoires in COVID-19. Study in general: Samples taken during acute and convalescent COVID-19 were collected in the United States, Italy and Spain.

Enrollment of patients from Seattle took place during active infection, with longitudinal follow-up. Original data processing: Estimation of nucleated cell counts relied on the amplification of reference gene primers. The data were produced by immunoSEQ multiplex PCR, yet TCRdb's version contains in-frame clones alone and is incomplete. The V and J calls and clone size are taken from that table; D and trimming were inferred from the DNA. The table includes about 110,000 clones, 76% detected once. V shed 0 bases, J shed 3 bases, and the junction held 7 bases outside the gene matches. The CDR3 extends over 19 amino acids. Germline values: CDR1 SGHTA, CDR2 FQGNSA.

Sequenced sample: peripheral blood. This rearrangement joins TRBV7-2 to TRBJ2-6, with 11 bases matching TRBD2. The TCR originated in a man older than 75 with COVID-19, enrolled during active disease. The CDR3, as DNA: TGTGCCAGCAGCTTAGCGCCACTAGCGGGAGACTATGGGGCCAACGTCCTGACTTTC. Amino acids: CASSLAPLAGDYGANVLTF.